The 8 T cell receptor beta chains below were found in one sample sequenced in a study of CD8+CD57+ T cells in acquired aplastic anemia. Researchers used genomic DNA as the template to profile TCR beta VDJ and CDR3. One entry per CDR3 protein results from TCRdb running MiXCR on the reads. There are about 200,000 distinct CDR3 sequences in the sample; approximately 60% occur only once, and about 60% lies in the top ten. Sequenced patients had shown CD8+CD57+ cell expansion by flow cytometry. The specimen sequenced was sorted CD4+, CD8+, or CD8+CD57+ T cells (not recorded which) from PBMCs. Receptor source: a human donor with aplastic anemia.

The J gene is TRBJ1-2, the V gene TRBV10-1; D remains unclear. Germline assignment: CDR1 WNHNN and CDR2 SYGVQD (reference sequence). Trimming stripped 3 bases from V and 2 bases from J, with 4 bases between. The CDR3 is 12 amino acids. This chain's CDR3 is CASSDLNYGYTF. DNA of the CDR3: TGCGCCAGCAGTGACCTCAACTATGGCTACACCTTC.

V is TRBV19 and J is TRBJ2-7; tentatively, D is TRBD1 (7 bases). CDR3 length equals 13 residues. In germline, CDR1 is LNHDA, CDR2 SQIVND (reference sequence). Between the trimmed V and J ends, which lost 5 bases and 2 bases, there was a span of 10 bases. The chain's CDR3 is CASSRRGPYEQYF. The CDR3 nucleotides are TGTGCCAGTAGTCGGAGGGGGCCCTACGAGCAGTACTTC.

The chain couples TRBV7-2 to TRBJ1-1; a possible D gene is TRBD1 (5 bases). Deletions cut 0 bases from V and 5 bases from J, with 10 bases between. Germline CDR1 SGHTA, CDR2 FQGNSA. CDR3 size: 14 residues. DNA of the CDR3: TGTGCCAGCAGCTTAGCTAGGGGTGTAACTGAAGCTTTCTTT. Encoded protein: CASSLARGVTEAFF.

This chain uses TRBV2 with TRBJ2-1, with 14 bases aligning to TRBD2. CDR3 size: 15 residues. Germline CDR1 and CDR2: SNHLY and FYNNEI. J gave up 8 bases and V 6 bases, and 6 bases lay outside the gene matches. In DNA, the CDR3 is TGTGCCAGCAGACCCGGGACTAGCGGGAGATATGAGCAGTTCTTC. It codes for CASRPGTSGRYEQFF.

The V gene is TRBV9, the J gene TRBJ1-2; TRBD1 is a possible D gene (6 bases). Germline V gives CDR1 SGDLS, CDR2 YYNGEE. The CDR3 is 22 amino acids. The V end lost 1 base, the J end lost 0 bases, and 31 bases lay between the germline ends. The CDR3 region is CASSVSTVPLLKQGLANYGYTF. CDR3 DNA: TGTGCCAGCAGCGTATCAACCGTCCCCCTCCTGAAACAGGGCTTGGCTAACTATGGCTACACCTTC.

This clonotype was seen at least ten times. V gene TRBV5-6 combines with J gene TRBJ2-7, with D uncertain. Trimming stripped 3 bases from V and 6 bases from J, with 19 bases between. This CDR3 has 15 amino acids. CDR1 is SGHDT and CDR2 is YYEEEE in the germline V gene. As DNA, the CDR3 is TGTGCCAGCAGCTCCTTGAGGTTAGGAGACTCCGAGCAGTACTTC. This gives the protein CASSSLRLGDSEQYF.

The V call is TRBV7-9, the J call TRBJ2-7; perhaps D is TRBD1 or TRBD2 (5 bases each). CDR1 is SEHNR and CDR2 is FQNEAQ in the germline V gene (reference sequence). V was pared by 6 bases and J by 7 bases, with 22 bases between. The CDR3 has 15 amino acids. DNA of the CDR3: TGTGCCAGCAGTTCTGGGGACGTCCGGCTGCGAGAGCAGTACTTC. Amino acids: CASSSGDVRLREQYF.

The genes are TRBV24-1 and TRBJ2-1; TRBD1 matches at 8 bases. The CDR3 length is 14 residues. Germline values: CDR1 KGHDR, CDR2 SFDVKD. After removal of 5 bases from V and 7 bases from J, the junction contained 6 bases not matched to a gene. CDR3 region: CATSARTGYNEQFF. The CDR3 nucleotides read TGTGCCACCAGTGCTAGGACAGGGTATAATGAGCAGTTCTTC.